Detailed here is one T cell receptor beta chain. Its antigen is not known. This specimen belongs to a study of identifying expanded T cells in peripheral blood. Sequenced by immunoSEQ multiplex PCR; TCRdb stores in-frame clones only, minus some. In the table there are 95,000 or so clones, approximately 83% of which are singletons. CDR3 length: 15 amino acids. In germline, CDR1 is SGHDN, CDR2 FVKESK. The germline V and J ends were trimmed by 1 base and 6 bases, with 16 bases remaining between them. The study's findings and limits: Over approximately two and four weeks, about 16 and 19 clones changed, versus approximately 1.2 between replicates.

The gene calls are TRBV14 and TRBJ2-7; D gene uncertain. The sequence came from a person between 18 and 70 years old in good health. Sequencing was performed on blood. The CDR3 bases are TGTGCCAGCAGCCAAGTATCTATCGGGTTGGGCGAGCAGTACTTC. Its protein product is CASSQVSIGLGEQYF.